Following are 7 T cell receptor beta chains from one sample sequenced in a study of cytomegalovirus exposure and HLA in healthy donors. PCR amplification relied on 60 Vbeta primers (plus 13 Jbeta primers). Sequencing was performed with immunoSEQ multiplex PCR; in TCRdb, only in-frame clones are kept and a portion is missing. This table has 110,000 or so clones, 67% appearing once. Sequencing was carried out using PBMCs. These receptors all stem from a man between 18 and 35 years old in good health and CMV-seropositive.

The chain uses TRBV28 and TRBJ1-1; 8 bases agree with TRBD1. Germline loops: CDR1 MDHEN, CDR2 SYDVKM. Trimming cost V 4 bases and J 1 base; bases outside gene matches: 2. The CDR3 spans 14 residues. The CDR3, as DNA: TGTGCCAGCAGTTACAGGGGGGGGAACACTGAAGCTTTCTTT. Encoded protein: CASSYRGGNTEAFF.

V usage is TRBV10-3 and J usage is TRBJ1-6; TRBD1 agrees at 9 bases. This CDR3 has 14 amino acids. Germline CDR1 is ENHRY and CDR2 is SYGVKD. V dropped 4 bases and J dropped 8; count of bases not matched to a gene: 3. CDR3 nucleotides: TGTGCCATCAGTGGGGGACAGGGTGATTCACCCCTCCACTTT. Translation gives CAISGGQGDSPLHF.

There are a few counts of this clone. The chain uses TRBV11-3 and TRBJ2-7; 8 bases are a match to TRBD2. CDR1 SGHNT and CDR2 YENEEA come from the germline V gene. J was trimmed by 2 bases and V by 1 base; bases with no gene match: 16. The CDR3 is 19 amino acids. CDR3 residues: CASSLASARGGHGPYEQYV. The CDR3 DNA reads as TGTGCCAGCAGCTTAGCCAGCGCACGGGGGGGCCACGGGCCCTACGAGCAGTACGTC.

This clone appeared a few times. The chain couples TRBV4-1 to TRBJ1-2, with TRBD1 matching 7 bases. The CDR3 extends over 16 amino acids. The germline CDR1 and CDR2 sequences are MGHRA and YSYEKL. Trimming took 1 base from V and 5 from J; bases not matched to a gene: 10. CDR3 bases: TGCGCCAGCAGCCAAGGTTGGGAACAGGGGACTTATGGCTACACCTTC. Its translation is CASSQGWEQGTYGYTF.

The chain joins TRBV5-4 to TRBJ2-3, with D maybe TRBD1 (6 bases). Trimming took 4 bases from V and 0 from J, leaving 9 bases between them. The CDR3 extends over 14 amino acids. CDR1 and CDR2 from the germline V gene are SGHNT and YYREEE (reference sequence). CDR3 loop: CASSLDSSTDTQYF. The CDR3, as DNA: TGTGCCAGCAGCCTGGACAGTAGCACAGATACGCAGTATTTT.

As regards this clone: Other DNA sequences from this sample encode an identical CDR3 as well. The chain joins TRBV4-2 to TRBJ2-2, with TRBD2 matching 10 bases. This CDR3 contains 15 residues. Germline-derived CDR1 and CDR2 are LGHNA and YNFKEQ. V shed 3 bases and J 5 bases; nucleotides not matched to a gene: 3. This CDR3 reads CASSHALAGTGELFF. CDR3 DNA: TGTGCCAGCAGCCATGCACTAGCGGGGACCGGGGAGCTGTTTTTT.

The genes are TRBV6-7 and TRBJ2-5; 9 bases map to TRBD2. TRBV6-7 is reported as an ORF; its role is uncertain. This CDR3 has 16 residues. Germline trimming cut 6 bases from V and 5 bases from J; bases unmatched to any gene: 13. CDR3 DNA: TGTGCCAGCAGAGATAGCGGGGGTCGGGGGGGGGAGACCCAGTACTTC. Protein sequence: CASRDSGGRGGETQYF.